This note documents a single T cell receptor beta chain sequence. Its antigen is currently unknown. V gave up 1 base and J gave up 2 bases, with 5 bases separating them. The CDR3 loop spans 14 amino acids. CDR1 SGHNT and CDR2 YENEEA come from the germline V gene. Sequencing used immunoSEQ multiplex PCR; TCRdb keeps in-frame clones, though not all of them. The sample shows roughly 88,000 clones, about 89% of them seen only once. This sample was taken from a study of OX40 agonist ivuxolimab in advanced cancers. In the study overall: Patients received ivuxolimab, an intravenous treatment, every 2 weeks at 0.01 to 10 mg/kg. Treatment received earlier with anti-PD-1, anti-PD-L1 or anti-CTLA-4 agents was allowed, and more than 30% had some.

Study-level findings and limits: CD4+ T cells averaged fewer expanded clones than CD8+ T cells. The investigators did not determine what antigen specificity the expanded peripheral T cells had.

Sequencing was performed on CD4+ or CD8+ T cells sorted from blood, taken in a trial of the OX40 agonist ivuxolimab. The chain carries TRBV11-3 and TRBJ1-4; D gene unclear. This TCR was recovered from an adult with an advanced solid tumor such as melanoma, head and neck, liver or kidney cancer. For the CDR3, the DNA is TGTGCCAGCAGCTTAGGGTTTACTAATGAAAAACTGTTTTTT. Protein product: CASSLGFTNEKLFF.